These 17 T cell receptor beta chains were all obtained from the same sample, sequenced in a study of Ad26.COV2.S vaccination and SARS-CoV-2 variants. Clones were read by immunoSEQ multiplex PCR, and TCRdb kept only the in-frame ones, dropping some. The table has roughly 380,000 clones, about 91% seen once. Specimen: peripheral blood, collected after recovery from COVID-19. Receptor source: a human donor who had recovered from COVID-19.

This CDR3 is CASSPLAGDQETQYF. The CDR3 region has the DNA TGTGCCAGCTCACCACTAGCGGGGGACCAAGAGACCCAGTACTTC. The V call is TRBV18, the J call TRBJ2-5; TRBD2 matches 9 bases. The CDR3 spans 15 residues. Germline CDR1 and CDR2: KGHSH and LQKENI. The J segment lost 0 bases and the V segment lost 1 base, leaving 0 bases of the junction unmatched.

The rearrangement joins TRBV6-5 to TRBJ1-6; D call uncertain. Germline assignment: CDR1 MNHEY and CDR2 SVGAGI. This CDR3 is 15 amino acids long. Trimming left V 2 bases short and J 10 bases short, with 15 bases between. CDR3 protein: CASSYGTANASPLHF. CDR3 in DNA: TGTGCCAGCAGTTACGGCACCGCGAATGCCTCACCCCTCCACTTT.

This chain connects TRBV2 to TRBJ1-2; D may be TRBD1 (5 bases). V gave up 6 bases and J gave up 0 bases, with 8 bases separating them. The CDR3 consists of 13 residues. Germline values: CDR1 SNHLY, CDR2 FYNNEI. CDR3 sequence reads: CASRDNSNYGYTF. CDR3 DNA sequence: TGTGCCAGCAGGGACAACTCTAACTATGGCTACACCTTC. Filled out from reference TRBV2 and TRBJ1-2, the complete variable domain reads EPEVTQTPSHQVTQMGQEVILRCVPISNHLYFYWYRQILGQKVEFLVSFYNNEISEKSEIFDDQFSVERPDGSNFTLKIRSTKLEDSAMYFCASRDNSNYGYTFGSGTRLTVV.

In this sample, this clone turned up once. The rearrangement joins TRBV4-1 to TRBJ2-7; D perhaps matches TRBD1 (5 bases). The ends were cut back, 5 bases at V and 0 bases at J, with 11 bases in the middle. Germline-derived CDR1 and CDR2 are MGHRA and YSYEKL. This CDR3 contains 14 residues. CDR3 in amino acids: CASSSGQGSYEQYF. The CDR3 DNA sequence: TGCGCCAGCAGCTCAGGGCAGGGCTCCTACGAGCAGTACTTC.

The rearrangement uses TRBV7-9 and TRBJ2-1; D uncertain. Germline lookup yields CDR1 SEHNR and CDR2 FQNEAQ (reference sequence). V lost 2 bases to trimming and J lost 1 base, with 6 bases between them. This CDR3 region has 14 residues. The CDR3 loop reads CASSLLSSYNEQFF. The CDR3 region has the DNA TGTGCCAGCAGCTTACTATCTTCCTACAATGAGCAGTTCTTC.

The table lists this clone with a count of one. V is TRBV5-8 and J is TRBJ1-1, with D possibly TRBD1 on 5 matching bases. The V gene's germline CDR1 is SGHTS and CDR2 YDEGEE. V was clipped by 5 bases and J by 3 bases, with 17 bases between them. This CDR3 region has 15 residues. The CDR3 region is CASSPGRRGDTEAFF. The CDR3 DNA is TGTGCCAGCAGTCCGGGGCGCCGGGGCGACACTGAAGCTTTCTTT.

This clone was seen once. Written as DNA, the CDR3 is TGTGCCAGATTAGGGGCGGAGCGGGGTTACACAGATACGCAGTATTTT. Encoded protein: CARLGAERGYTDTQYF. The chain combines TRBV7-6 with TRBJ2-3, with 7 bases that match TRBD2. The ends lost 9 bases at V and 2 bases at J; junction bases unmatched: 14. The germline gives CDR1 SGHVS, CDR2 FNYEAQ. The CDR3 runs 16 residues.

A word on this clone: The sample contains more than one DNA sequence encoding this CDR3. The chain has TRBV7-9 and TRBJ1-1, with 8 bases matching TRBD1. Germline CDR1 is SEHNR and CDR2 is FQNEAQ (reference sequence). V shed 5 bases and J 1 base; nucleotides not matched to a gene: 3. The length of the CDR3 is 14 residues. The DNA for the CDR3 is TGTGCCAGCAGCCTAACAGGGGGGAACACTGAAGCTTTCTTT. It yields the protein CASSLTGGNTEAFF.

CDR3 sequence reads: CASSPGPPPREQFF. CDR3 sequence (DNA): TGTGCCAGCAGCCCGGGGCCCCCTCCCCGTGAGCAGTTCTTC. The chain uses TRBV6-5 and TRBJ2-1; possibly TRBD1 or TRBD2 for D (5 bases each). This CDR3 is built from 14 residues. In germline, CDR1 is MNHEY, CDR2 SVGAGI. V shed 6 bases and J shed 9 bases, with 18 bases lying between them.

CDR3 sequence reads: CASSWYDRDTEAFF. CDR3 DNA sequence: TGCGCCAGCAGCTGGTACGACCGGGACACTGAAGCTTTCTTT. The chain employs TRBV5-1 and TRBJ1-1; D unresolved. The CDR3 totals 14 residues. Germline CDR1 reads SGHRS; CDR2 reads YFSETQ. Trimming left V 3 bases short and J 3 bases short, with 12 bases between. Based on the CDR3 plus reference TRBV5-1 and TRBJ1-1, the full variable domain is KAGVTQTPRYLIKTRGQQVTLSCSPISGHRSVSWYQQTPGQGLQFLFEYFSETQRNKGNFPGRFSGRQFSNSRSEMNVSTLELGDSALYLCASSWYDRDTEAFFGQGTRLTVV.

The genes are TRBV18 and TRBJ2-2; a weak D match, TRBD1 (5 bases). The V gene's germline CDR1 is KGHSH and CDR2 LQKENI. The CDR3 spans 13 residues. V lost 1 base to trimming and J lost 6 bases, with 6 bases between them. The CDR3 is CASSPQGAGELFF. The CDR3, as DNA: TGTGCCAGCTCACCACAAGGGGCCGGGGAGCTGTTTTTT.

This clone was seen a single time. The chain combines TRBV27 with TRBJ2-1; TRBD1 aligns across 8 bases. The CDR3 is 15 residues long. Germline lookup yields CDR1 MNHEY and CDR2 SMNVEV (reference sequence). V lost 6 bases to trimming and J lost 5 bases; unmatched junction nucleotides: 9. CDR3: CASSPRQGLDNEQFF. In DNA form, the CDR3 reads TGTGCCAGCAGCCCAAGACAGGGGCTGGACAATGAGCAGTTCTTC.

The V call is TRBV20-1, the J call TRBJ1-6, with 10 bases that match TRBD1. Germline CDR1 reads DFQATT; CDR2 reads SNEGSKA (reference sequence). CDR3 size: 14 residues. Losses at the gene ends were 3 bases for V and 7 bases for J; bases not matched to a gene: 3. CDR3 sequence reads: CSASMDRGNSPLHF. The CDR3 DNA is TGCAGTGCTAGTATGGACAGGGGGAATTCACCCCTCCACTTT.

In DNA form, the CDR3 reads TGTGCCAGCAGCCCGTATGGGGGCCCTCTTAGCTACAATGAGCAGTTCTTC. It is translated as CASSPYGGPLSYNEQFF. V usage is TRBV3-1 (or the pseudogene TRBV3-2) and J usage is TRBJ2-1; D is possibly TRBD1 (6 bases). The CDR3 has 17 residues. Deletions cut 4 bases from V and 3 bases from J, with 19 bases between. Germline V lookup: CDR1 LGHDT, CDR2 YNNKEL (reference sequence).

This clone has only one observation. The V and J genes are TRBV5-1 and TRBJ1-3, with D unclear. Germline lookup yields CDR1 SGHRS and CDR2 YFSETQ. The CDR3 spans 12 residues. V was trimmed by 0 bases and J by 4 bases, leaving 2 bases between them. CDR3 bases: TGCGCCAGCAGCTTGGAGGGAAACACCATATATTTT. It yields the protein CASSLEGNTIYF.

The chain has TRBV13 and TRBJ2-5; the match to TRBD2 covers 13 bases. This CDR3 spans 16 amino acids. Germline V lookup: CDR1 PRHDT, CDR2 FYEKMQ (reference sequence). The J segment lost 1 base and the V segment lost 6 bases, leaving 5 bases of the junction unmatched. The CDR3 region is CASSLGTSGAQETQYF. The CDR3 bases are TGTGCCAGCAGTTTGGGGACTAGCGGGGCCCAAGAGACCCAGTACTTC.

The genes are TRBV3-1 (or the pseudogene TRBV3-2) and TRBJ1-6; the match to TRBD1 covers 9 bases. Germline V gene lookup returns CDR1 LGHDT and CDR2 YNNKEL (reference sequence). With 4 bases clipped from V and 0 bases from J, the junction kept 7 bases outside the gene matches. CDR3 size: 18 residues. In nucleotides, the CDR3 is TGTGCCAGCAGCCGAGAAGGGACAGGGAGCTCCTATAATTCACCCCTCCACTTT. Its protein is CASSREGTGSSYNSPLHF.